Shown below are 31 T cell receptor beta chains from a single sample sequenced in a study of blood T cell repertoires in COVID-19. Sequencing was performed with immunoSEQ multiplex PCR; in TCRdb, only in-frame clones are kept and a portion is missing. The sample consists of roughly 53,000 clones, approximately 84% of them appearing once. The sample was peripheral blood. These receptors were obtained from a human donor in a cohort sampled during active COVID-19.

CDR3 in DNA: TGTGCCAGCTCAAAGGACAGGGGGGACAATGAGCAGTTCTTC. The encoded protein is CASSKDRGDNEQFF. The chain is built from TRBV18 and TRBJ2-1; 10 nucleotides line up with TRBD1. The CDR3 extends over 14 amino acids. The germline V gene has CDR1 KGHSH and CDR2 LQKENI. The junction had 3 bases not matched to a gene; V was cut back by 5 bases and J by 5 bases.

The V gene is TRBV2, the J gene TRBJ1-2; D gene ambiguous. Deletions cut 4 bases from V and 6 bases from J, with 9 bases between. The CDR3 has 12 residues. CDR1 and CDR2 from the germline V gene are SNHLY and FYNNEI. The CDR3, as DNA: TGTGCCAGCAGTGTCCGGGGAGATGGCTACACCTTC. Residues: CASSVRGDGYTF.

A single count supports this clone. The J gene is TRBJ1-2, the V gene TRBV29-1, with TRBD1 identical over 8 bases. Trimming removed 1 base from V and 0 bases from J; junction bases left unmatched: 10. Germline CDR1 and CDR2: SQVTM and ANQGSEA. The CDR3 loop spans 17 amino acids. CDR3 bases: TGCAGCGTTGAAGCCGGGACAGGACAAAAGGCTAACTATGGCTACACCTTC. Its protein product is CSVEAGTGQKANYGYTF.

The J gene is TRBJ1-1, the V gene TRBV11-3; D is unresolved. Trimming took off 11 bases at V and 1 base at J, with 5 bases between the two ends. This CDR3 region has 10 residues. Germline V gene lookup returns CDR1 SGHNT and CDR2 YENEEA. The CDR3 reads CASRNTEAFF. The CDR3 nucleotides read TGTGCCTCCCGGAACACTGAAGCTTTCTTT.

The chain combines TRBV5-4 with TRBJ2-1, with 7 positions matching TRBD2. The V gene's germline CDR1 is SGHNT and CDR2 YYREEE (reference sequence). J was trimmed by 0 bases and V by 0 bases; bases with no gene match: 9. This CDR3 comprises 18 residues. In DNA, the CDR3 is TGTGCCAGCAGCTTGGGTGGGACTATCCGGAGCTCCTACAATGAGCAGTTCTTC. This codes for CASSLGGTIRSSYNEQFF.

The V gene is TRBV5-1, the J gene TRBJ1-1; TRBD1 might be the D (6 bases). The germline CDR1 and CDR2 sequences are SGHRS and YFSETQ. V lost 4 bases and J lost 7, with 14 bases in between. CDR3 size: 13 residues. The DNA of the CDR3 is TGCGCCAGCAGCCCCACCACAGGGTATGAAGCTTTCTTT. Residues: CASSPTTGYEAFF.

This chain links TRBV29-1 with TRBJ2-7; D remains unclear. Per the germline V gene, CDR1 is SQVTM and CDR2 is ANQGSEA. The CDR3 extends over 12 amino acids. Deletions cut 5 bases from V and 0 bases from J, with 8 bases between. The CDR3 is CSVRFSSYEQYF. The CDR3 nucleotides read TGCAGCGTTCGATTCAGCTCCTACGAGCAGTACTTC.

The J gene is TRBJ1-1, the V gene TRBV28; D is ambiguous. In germline, CDR1 is MDHEN, CDR2 SYDVKM. V lost 6 bases, J lost 3 bases, and 8 bases lay in between. There are 12 residues in the CDR3. The DNA for the CDR3 is TGTGCCAGCAGCTACCCTTACACTGAAGCTTTCTTT. Its protein is CASSYPYTEAFF.

V usage is TRBV5-1 and J usage is TRBJ1-6; D is perhaps TRBD1 (5 bases). V lost 2 bases, J lost 5 bases, and 11 bases lay in between. From germline, CDR1 is SGHRS and CDR2 YFSETQ. The CDR3 extends over 15 amino acids. The CDR3 loop reads CASSFADRDNSPLHF. CDR3 DNA: TGCGCCAGCAGCTTCGCTGACAGAGATAATTCACCCCTCCACTTT.

The V call is TRBV5-1, the J call TRBJ2-1, with 11 bases aligning to TRBD2. There are 17 residues in the CDR3. CDR1 is SGHRS and CDR2 is YFSETQ in the germline V gene. Trimming cost V 0 bases and J 4 bases; bases outside gene matches: 6. The CDR3 DNA sequence: TGCGCCAGCAGCTTGGGACTAATAGCGGGAGGGTACAATGAGCAGTTCTTC. Residues: CASSLGLIAGGYNEQFF.

This rearrangement joins TRBV5-5 to TRBJ1-2, with D possibly matching TRBD1 (6 bases). CDR1 is SGHKS and CDR2 is YYEKEE in the germline V gene (reference sequence). The CDR3 is 16 residues long. With 4 bases removed from V and 0 bases from J, the gap between germline ends came to 16 bases. CDR3 region: CASSQHRVGANYGYTF. The CDR3 DNA follows: TGTGCCAGCAGCCAGCACAGGGTAGGAGCTAACTATGGCTACACCTTC.

This chain connects TRBV7-9 to TRBJ2-3; 7 nucleotides agree with TRBD2. The germline CDR1 and CDR2 sequences are SEHNR and FQNEAQ (reference sequence). The CDR3 has 18 amino acids. Losses at the gene ends were 3 bases for V and 3 bases for J; bases not matched to a gene: 15. DNA of the CDR3: TGTGCCAGCAGCTTCCCCATTGGGGGAGGGAGCTCAACAGATACGCAGTATTTT. This codes for CASSFPIGGGSSTDTQYF.

The chain joins TRBV5-6 to TRBJ2-5; the D is unclear. V was pared by 1 base and J by 2 bases, with 9 bases between. Germline lookup yields CDR1 SGHDT and CDR2 YYEEEE. The CDR3 is made up of 14 amino acids. The CDR3 DNA reads TGTGCCAGCAGCTTGAAAACTTTTCAAGAGACCCAGTACTTC. Translation gives CASSLKTFQETQYF.

The V gene is TRBV13, the J gene TRBJ2-5, with TRBD2 matching over 14 bases. Trimming cost V 3 bases and J 1 base; bases outside gene matches: 1. The CDR3 has 16 amino acids. CDR1 is PRHDT, CDR2 FYEKMQ, per germline (reference sequence). CDR3: CASSFGLAGGQETQYF. The CDR3 bases are TGTGCCAGCAGCTTTGGACTAGCGGGGGGCCAAGAGACCCAGTACTTC.

The chain combines TRBV6-6 with TRBJ1-1; D uncertain. The CDR3 is made up of 13 amino acids. The germline gives CDR1 MNHNY, CDR2 SVGAGI (reference sequence). Trimming stripped 5 bases from V and 5 bases from J, with 12 bases between. CDR3 in amino acids: CASSGQQRTEAFF. The CDR3 DNA reads TGTGCCAGCAGTGGTCAGCAGAGGACTGAAGCTTTCTTT.

Only a few counts were recorded for this clone. This chain links TRBV7-3 with TRBJ1-6; D ambiguous. Per the germline V gene, CDR1 is SGHTA and CDR2 is FQGTGA. The CDR3 extends over 15 amino acids. V was pared by 1 base and J by 10 bases, with 14 bases between. As DNA, the CDR3 is TGTGCCAGCAGCTTAAAACCAGGCCCAAACTCACCCCTCCACTTT. Its protein product is CASSLKPGPNSPLHF.

The chain couples TRBV29-1 to TRBJ2-3; 10 bases are shared with TRBD2. This CDR3 region has 15 residues. The J segment lost 2 bases and the V segment lost 6 bases, leaving 8 bases of the junction unmatched. The germline V gene has CDR1 SQVTM and CDR2 ANQGSEA. As DNA, the CDR3 is TGCAGCGTCACTCAGCGGGAGGGGTACACAGATACGCAGTATTTT. Amino acid sequence: CSVTQREGYTDTQYF.

The chain has TRBV19 and TRBJ2-5; a possible D gene is TRBD1 (5 bases). Looked up from germline, CDR1 is LNHDA and CDR2 is SQIVND (reference sequence). The V gene lost 5 bases and the J gene lost 1 base, with 8 bases spanning the gap. The CDR3 length is 13 residues. The CDR3 bases are TGTGCCAGTAGTTGGGGCATCCAAGAGACCCAGTACTTC. Translation: CASSWGIQETQYF.

This chain links TRBV6-5 with TRBJ1-4, with D maybe TRBD1 (6 bases). Germline V gives CDR1 MNHEY, CDR2 SVGAGI. The CDR3 extends over 14 amino acids. V was trimmed by 6 bases and J by 8 bases, leaving 16 bases between them. The CDR3 sequence is CASRGGAVREKLFF. CDR3 coding DNA: TGTGCCAGCAGAGGGGGGGCGGTTAGAGAAAAACTGTTTTTT.

CDR3 sequence: CASRRASGSNGELFF. The DNA for the CDR3 is TGTGCCAGCAGAAGAGCTAGCGGGAGTAACGGGGAGCTGTTTTTT. The chain combines TRBV2 with TRBJ2-2; 10 bases line up with TRBD2. Germline V gives CDR1 SNHLY, CDR2 FYNNEI. The V and J ends lost 6 bases and 7 bases, in that order; junction bases with no gene match: 8. The CDR3 spans 15 residues. The complete variable domain, with remaining parts taken from reference TRBV2 and TRBJ2-2, reads EPEVTQTPSHQVTQMGQEVILRCVPISNHLYFYWYRQILGQKVEFLVSFYNNEISEKSEIFDDQFSVERPDGSNFTLKIRSTKLEDSAMYFCASRRASGSNGELFFGEGSRLTVL.

The rearrangement links TRBV6-5 to TRBJ2-1; D is uncertain. V was cut by 6 bases and J by 5 bases, with 5 bases left in between. This CDR3 region has 11 residues. Germline-derived CDR1 and CDR2 are MNHEY and SVGAGI. The CDR3 DNA reads as TGTGCCAGCAGAATAAACAATGAGCAGTTCTTC. It specifies CASRINNEQFF.

The chain employs TRBV13 and TRBJ2-2, with unresolved D. The CDR3 has 12 residues. Germline CDR1 PRHDT, CDR2 FYEKMQ (reference sequence). The V gene lost 6 bases and the J gene lost 7 bases, with 9 bases spanning the gap. The chain's CDR3 is CASSSEVGELFF. For the CDR3, the DNA is TGTGCCAGCAGTTCAGAGGTCGGGGAGCTGTTTTTT.

V usage is TRBV19 and J usage is TRBJ1-1, with no clear D. Germline V gene lookup returns CDR1 LNHDA and CDR2 SQIVND (reference sequence). CDR3 length equals 11 residues. Between the trimmed V and J ends, which lost 5 bases and 7 bases, there was a span of 8 bases. In nucleotides, the CDR3 is TGTGCCAGTAGTGTCCGGTATGAAGCTTTCTTT. Protein product: CASSVRYEAFF.

The chain couples TRBV7-2 to TRBJ2-2; 11 nucleotides match TRBD2. This CDR3 has 16 amino acids. V shed 2 bases, J shed 8 bases, and the junction held 7 bases outside the gene matches. Germline V gene lookup returns CDR1 SGHTA and CDR2 FQGNSA. The CDR3 loop reads CASSLQLAGAGGELFF. CDR3 in DNA: TGTGCCAGCAGCTTACAACTAGCGGGGGCCGGGGGGGAGCTGTTTTTT.

The J gene is TRBJ2-7, the V gene TRBV6-6; 10 bases align to TRBD1. V dropped 0 bases and J dropped 6; count of bases not matched to a gene: 8. Germline V gene lookup returns CDR1 MNHNY and CDR2 SVGAGI (reference sequence). This CDR3 has 16 amino acids. The CDR3 bases are TGTGCCAGCAGTTACTCGAAGACAGGGGGCGCTTCCGAGCAGTACTTC. Encoded protein: CASSYSKTGGASEQYF.

The chain carries TRBV5-4 and TRBJ2-5, with TRBD2 identical over 8 bases. V was pared by 3 bases and J by 4 bases, with 5 bases of the junction left unmatched. The CDR3 has 14 residues. The germline V gene has CDR1 SGHNT and CDR2 YYREEE (reference sequence). The CDR3: CASSSPGGIETQYF. The CDR3 DNA follows: TGTGCCAGCAGCTCACCGGGGGGGATAGAGACCCAGTACTTC.

The V call is TRBV7-9, the J call TRBJ2-3; 9 bases align to TRBD1. V gave up 5 bases and J gave up 2 bases; unmatched junction bases: 8. The CDR3 sequence is 16 residues long. CDR1 is SEHNR, CDR2 FQNEAQ, per germline (reference sequence). CDR3 protein: CASSAGDRDITDTQYF. CDR3 DNA: TGTGCCAGCAGCGCGGGGGACAGGGATATCACAGATACGCAGTATTTT. The whole variable domain, filled in from reference TRBV7-9 and TRBJ2-3, reads DTGVSQNPRHKITKRGQNVTFRCDPISEHNRLYWYRQTLGQGPEFLTYFQNEAQLEKSRLLSDRFSAERPKGSFSTLEIQRTEQGDSAMYLCASSAGDRDITDTQYFGPGTRLTVL.

The chain recombines TRBV5-8 with TRBJ2-5, with 14 bases matching TRBD2. CDR1 and CDR2 (germline): SGHTS, YDEGEE. The CDR3 is 18 amino acids. The V gene end was trimmed by 2 bases and the J gene end by 2 bases; junction bases not matched to a gene: 8. The CDR3 reads CASSFSGTSGGLQETQYF. For the CDR3, the DNA is TGTGCCAGCAGCTTTTCCGGGACTAGCGGGGGTCTACAAGAGACCCAGTACTTC.

V is TRBV7-8 and J is TRBJ2-1; tentatively, D is TRBD2 (5 bases). The germline CDR1 and CDR2 sequences are SGHVS and FQNEAQ. The germline V and J ends were trimmed by 1 base and 0 bases, with 19 bases remaining between them. This CDR3 is 19 amino acids long. The CDR3 loop is CASSLDRPGNPGSYNEQFF. Written as DNA, the CDR3 is TGTGCCAGCAGCTTAGATAGGCCGGGAAATCCCGGCTCCTACAATGAGCAGTTCTTC. The full variable domain, rest sourced from reference TRBV7-8 and TRBJ2-1, is GAGVSQSPRYKVAKRGQDVALRCDPISGHVSLFWYQQALGQGPEFLTYFQNEAQLDKSGLPSDRFFAERPEGSVSTLKIQRTQQEDSAVYLCASSLDRPGNPGSYNEQFFGPGTRLTVL.

This clone has more than one count but fewer than ten. The chain couples TRBV9 to TRBJ1-2; the D is unclear. The germline V and J ends were trimmed by 0 bases and 4 bases, with 13 bases remaining between them. The CDR3 consists of 15 residues. Germline V gives CDR1 SGDLS, CDR2 YYNGEE. CDR3 amino acids: CASSVAIAPAYGYTF. The CDR3 region has the DNA TGTGCCAGCAGCGTAGCTATCGCACCTGCCTATGGCTACACCTTC.

This clone is termed medium-sized. CDR3 amino acids: CASRTHSGTEAFF. The DNA of the CDR3 is TGTGCCAGTAGGACCCATTCGGGGACTGAAGCTTTCTTT. This rearrangement joins TRBV19 to TRBJ1-1, with D unclear. The germline CDR1 and CDR2 sequences are LNHDA and SQIVND (reference sequence). The CDR3 runs to 13 residues. V lost 6 bases and J lost 5, with 13 bases in between. The variable domain in full, completed from reference TRBV19 and TRBJ1-1, reads DGGITQSPKYLFRKEGQNVTLSCEQNLNHDAMYWYRQDPGQGLRLIYYSQIVNDFQKGDIAEGYSVSREKKESFPLTVTSAQKNPTAFYLCASRTHSGTEAFFGQGTRLTVV.